Presented here are 27 T cell receptor beta chains from one specimen sequenced in a study of identifying expanded T cells in peripheral blood (dated by TCRdb to the late 2010s). The library was obtained by the immunoSEQ multiplex PCR assay. Here the immuneACCESS table is served through TCRdb, limited to in-frame sequences with V and J called. Missing clones are a known gap in these copies; in checked studies unresolved V genes cover under half, and the rest lacks a known reason. This sample is represented by some 93,000 clones; about 88% of them were singletons. The ten largest make up about 4.2% of the sample. The sample comprised blood. The receptors derive from a person aged 18 to 75 in good health.

The chain employs TRBV28 and TRBJ2-3; 7 nucleotides align to TRBD2. Germline assignment: CDR1 MDHEN and CDR2 SYDVKM. V shed 2 bases and J 0 bases; nucleotides not matched to a gene: 8. This CDR3 spans 17 amino acids. The CDR3 DNA is TGTGCCAGCAGTTTAAGGGCTAGCGGTGCTAGCACAGATACGCAGTATTTT. As protein: CASSLRASGASTDTQYF.

This chain uses TRBV5-1 with TRBJ2-2; D not certain. Germline-derived CDR1 and CDR2 are SGHRS and YFSETQ. V was pared by 2 bases and J by 8 bases, with 4 bases between. The CDR3 extends over 11 amino acids. The CDR3 reads CASSFLGELFF. The DNA for the CDR3 is TGCGCCAGCAGCTTCTTAGGGGAGCTGTTTTTT.

Here the CDR3 DNA reads TGTGCCAGCAGCTTGTACGGTGGGATGAACACTGAAGCTTTCTTT. Amino acid sequence: CASSLYGGMNTEAFF. The chain is built from TRBV5-8 and TRBJ1-1; unclear D gene. Trimming pared 1 base from V and 0 bases from J, leaving 10 bases between. Germline V CDR1 and CDR2: SGHTS, YDEGEE. The CDR3 extends over 15 amino acids.

The chain combines TRBV5-5 with TRBJ1-2; D gene unclear. The CDR3 consists of 14 residues. V was clipped by 0 bases and J by 1 base, with 7 bases between them. The germline V gene encodes CDR1 SGHKS and CDR2 YYEKEE (reference sequence). DNA for the CDR3: TGTGCCAGCAGCTTGGATCCCCTTAACTATGGCTACACCTTC. Protein product: CASSLDPLNYGYTF.

The chain is built from TRBV2 and TRBJ1-3; D gene unclear. The V gene's germline CDR1 is SNHLY and CDR2 FYNNEI. The CDR3 sequence is 12 residues long. Between the trimmed V and J ends, which lost 1 base and 4 bases, there was a span of 2 bases. CDR3 region: CASSEEGNTIYF. CDR3 bases: TGTGCCAGCAGTGAAGAGGGAAACACCATATATTTT.

The chain's CDR3 is CASSWVGGELFF. CDR3 DNA sequence: TGTGCCAGCAGCTGGGTGGGCGGGGAGCTGTTTTTT. This chain connects TRBV7-3 to TRBJ2-2; D gene unclear. The CDR3 consists of 12 residues. Germline-derived CDR1 and CDR2 are SGHTA and FQGTGA. The germline V and J ends were trimmed by 4 bases and 7 bases, with 7 bases remaining between them.

The V call is TRBV4-1, the J call TRBJ1-4; no clear D gene. Trimming left V 7 bases short and J 0 bases short, with 12 bases between. This CDR3 is built from 15 residues. Germline assignment: CDR1 MGHRA and CDR2 YSYEKL. CDR3 loop: CASTTQQTTNEKLFF. As DNA, the CDR3 is TGCGCCAGCACCACACAGCAAACAACTAATGAAAAACTGTTTTTT.

This chain uses TRBV5-6 with TRBJ2-7; D is perhaps TRBD1 or TRBD2 (5 bases each). Germline lookup yields CDR1 SGHDT and CDR2 YYEEEE. The ends were cut back, 4 bases at V and 3 bases at J, with 11 bases in the middle. This CDR3 has 13 residues. The CDR3 loop reads CASSAFGGYEQYF. The DNA of the CDR3 is TGTGCCAGCAGCGCTTTTGGGGGCTACGAGCAGTACTTC.

The chain has TRBV19 and TRBJ1-5, with D unclear. Germline-derived CDR1 and CDR2 are LNHDA and SQIVND (reference sequence). This CDR3 spans 13 amino acids. V was shortened by 4 bases and J by 10 bases, with 14 bases between the two germline ends. CDR3 bases: TGTGCCAGTAGTAAGCGGGCTTTTTCCCCCCAGCATTTT. Residues: CASSKRAFSPQHF.

This rearrangement joins TRBV2 to TRBJ2-3; 7 positions match TRBD2. Germline V gene lookup returns CDR1 SNHLY and CDR2 FYNNEI. The CDR3 has 15 amino acids. V dropped 7 bases and J dropped 5; count of bases not matched to a gene: 12. For the CDR3, the DNA is TGTGCCAGCACCCCCACGGGCGGGGGAGTAGATACGCAGTATTTT. This gives the protein CASTPTGGGVDTQYF.

The gene calls are TRBV5-1 and TRBJ2-5; tentatively, D is TRBD1 (6 bases). V lost 2 bases and J lost 1, with 9 bases in between. Germline lookup yields CDR1 SGHRS and CDR2 YFSETQ. The CDR3 contains 14 residues. The CDR3 spells CASSLQGAQETQYF. DNA of the CDR3: TGCGCCAGCAGCTTACAGGGAGCCCAAGAGACCCAGTACTTC.

The chain recombines TRBV28 with TRBJ1-1; D call uncertain. This CDR3 region has 14 residues. Looked up from germline, CDR1 is MDHEN and CDR2 is SYDVKM. V lost 5 bases to trimming and J lost 4 bases, with 14 bases between them. The CDR3 region has the DNA TGTGCCAGCAGTAGGACCCCCCGATTCACTGAAGCTTTCTTT. Protein sequence: CASSRTPRFTEAFF.

The V call is TRBV29-1, the J call TRBJ1-4; D is uncertain. Germline loops: CDR1 SQVTM, CDR2 ANQGSEA. V was clipped by 1 base and J by 7 bases, with 4 bases between them. This CDR3 region has 11 residues. The CDR3 DNA reads as TGCAGCGTTGAAGTAGGTGAAAAACTGTTTTTT. This translates into CSVEVGEKLFF. The full variable domain, completed using reference TRBV29-1 and TRBJ1-4, is SAVISQKPSRDICQRGTSLTIQCQVDSQVTMMFWYRQQPGQSLTLIATANQGSEATYESGFVIDKFPISRPNLTFSTLTVSNMSPEDSSIYLCSVEVGEKLFFGSGTQLSVL.

This chain connects TRBV6-4 to TRBJ1-2; D perhaps matches TRBD1 (5 bases). Trimming shortened V by 10 bases and J by 3 bases, and 9 bases separated the two germline ends. Germline values: CDR1 MRHNA, CDR2 SNTAGT. The CDR3 has 11 amino acids. The DNA for the CDR3 is TGTGCCAACTCGGGGCACTATGGCTACACCTTC. Translation gives CANSGHYGYTF.

The rearrangement joins TRBV11-1 to TRBJ2-3, with D maybe TRBD2 (5 bases). The CDR3 contains 15 residues. The ends were cut back, 5 bases at V and 2 bases at J, with 14 bases in the middle. Germline-derived CDR1 and CDR2 are SGHAT and FQDESV (reference sequence). The CDR3 bases are TGTGCCAGCAGCCGAGCGTCTAGCTACACAGATACGCAGTATTTT. Protein: CASSRASSYTDTQYF.

Regarding this clone: Other DNA sequences of this sample code for an identical CDR3. The chain uses TRBV7-9 and TRBJ2-1; D is unclear. V lost 1 base and J 6 bases, leaving 4 bases between the germline ends. The CDR3 has 12 amino acids. Germline CDR1 reads SEHNR; CDR2 reads FQNEAQ (reference sequence). CDR3 DNA sequence: TGTGCCAGCAGCTTAGTGGCCAATGAGCAGTTCTTC. Amino acids: CASSLVANEQFF.

V gene TRBV9 combines with J gene TRBJ1-2, with D unresolved. Trimming pared 0 bases from V and 4 bases from J, leaving 13 bases between. Germline V gene lookup returns CDR1 SGDLS and CDR2 YYNGEE. This CDR3 has 15 residues. CDR3 DNA sequence: TGTGCCAGCAGCGTAGGAGTCCTGATGAGCTATGGCTACACCTTC. This encodes CASSVGVLMSYGYTF. Full variable domain (missing parts from reference TRBV9 and TRBJ1-2): DSGVTQTPKHLITATGQRVTLRCSPRSGDLSVYWYQQSLDQGLQFLIQYYNGEERAKGNILERFSAQQFPDLHSELNLSSLELGDSALYFCASSVGVLMSYGYTFGSGTRLTVV.

The CDR3 DNA sequence: TGTGCCCGCGGAGGCCGCAGCACTCAGATTAATTCACCCCTCCACTTT. This translates into CARGGRSTQINSPLHF. V and J are TRBV7-4 and TRBJ1-6, with unresolved D. V was pared by 11 bases and J by 6 bases, with 23 bases between. The V gene's germline CDR1 is SGHVT and CDR2 SQSDAQ. The CDR3 loop spans 16 amino acids. The full variable domain, its missing parts supplied by reference TRBV7-4 and TRBJ1-6, is GAGVSQSPRYKVAKRGRDVALRCDSISGHVTLYWYRQTLGQGSEVLTYSQSDAQRDKSGRPSGRFSAERPERSVSTLKIQRTEQGDSAVYLCARGGRSTQINSPLHFGNGTRLTVT.

The rearrangement joins TRBV5-1 to TRBJ2-1, with 9 bases matching TRBD2. Trimming took 5 bases from V and 4 from J; bases not matched to a gene: 7. The CDR3 extends over 15 amino acids. CDR1 and CDR2 (germline): SGHRS, YFSETQ. The CDR3 reads CASRQTSGQYNEQFF. CDR3 in DNA: TGCGCCAGCAGACAGACTAGCGGACAGTACAATGAGCAGTTCTTC.

V gene TRBV18 combines with J gene TRBJ1-1; D remains ambiguous. Trimming left V 0 bases short and J 6 bases short, with 14 bases between. Germline V gene sequence: CDR1 KGHSH, CDR2 LQKENI. This CDR3 has 15 residues. CDR3 bases: TGTGCCAGCTCACCACCGAACGGGATTGGGGCTGAAGCTTTCTTT. It encodes CASSPPNGIGAEAFF.

The chain has TRBV4-1 and TRBJ2-7; unclear D gene. The CDR3 totals 14 residues. Trimming left V 1 base short and J 2 bases short, with 9 bases between. The germline CDR1 and CDR2 sequences are MGHRA and YSYEKL. CDR3 residues: CASSQASMTYEQYF. For the CDR3, the DNA is TGCGCCAGCAGCCAAGCCAGTATGACCTACGAGCAGTACTTC.

This chain joins TRBV6-4 and TRBJ2-3; TRBD2 matches at 8 bases. The CDR3 contains 14 residues. After removal of 4 bases from V and 2 bases from J, the junction contained 2 bases not matched to a gene. Germline V gene data show CDR1 as MRHNA and CDR2 as SNTAGT. This chain's CDR3 is CASSAGGHTDTQYF. The CDR3 nucleotides are TGTGCCAGCAGTGCGGGGGGGCACACAGATACGCAGTATTTT.

In the case of this clone: At one end, the junction sequence differs from germline, possibly due to a read error. J is TRBJ2-6 and V is TRBV7-9; TRBD1 matches 10 bases. The CDR3 is 14 amino acids. Germline CDR1 SEHNR, CDR2 FQNEAQ (reference sequence). The CDR3 spells CASSVWTGGNVLTF. DNA for the CDR3: TGTGCCAGCAGCGTTTGGACAGGGGGCAACGTCCTGACTTTC.

The chain links TRBV4-1 to TRBJ1-1; D is possibly TRBD1 (5 bases). The V gene's germline CDR1 is MGHRA and CDR2 YSYEKL. The CDR3 contains 16 residues. The V gene lost 4 bases and the J gene lost 1 base, with 16 bases spanning the gap. CDR3 loop: CASSLFFYGGNTEAFF. CDR3 bases: TGCGCCAGCAGCCTATTCTTCTACGGGGGGAACACTGAAGCTTTCTTT.

The chain uses TRBV5-1 and TRBJ1-5, with 9 positions matching TRBD1. The germline gives CDR1 SGHRS, CDR2 YFSETQ. This CDR3 comprises 15 residues. Trimming at V came to 6 bases and at J to 8 bases, leaving 12 bases not matched to a gene. This chain's CDR3 is CASTNGTGSRKPQHF. The CDR3 nucleotides read TGCGCCAGCACCAATGGGACAGGGAGTAGGAAGCCCCAGCATTTT.

This clone occurred once. The chain employs TRBV27 and TRBJ2-7; D remains unclear. V was cut by 0 bases and J by 2 bases, with 17 bases left in between. Germline V gene data show CDR1 as MNHEY and CDR2 as SMNVEV (reference sequence). The CDR3 consists of 17 residues. CDR3 DNA sequence: TGTGCCAGCAGTTTATCGGACCAAGCATGGTTCCCCTACGAGCAGTACTTC. It codes for CASSLSDQAWFPYEQYF.

The count of this clone is one. The genes are TRBV4-3 and TRBJ1-2, with a tentative D call TRBD1 (5 bases). Looked up from germline, CDR1 is LGHNA and CDR2 is YSLEER. Trimming cost V 0 bases and J 5 bases, with 13 bases left between them. The CDR3 covers 15 residues. The DNA of the CDR3 is TGCGCCAGCAGCCAAGATAAGGGGTTCGGGTATGGCTACACCTTC. Its translation: CASSQDKGFGYGYTF.